This T cell receptor (beta chain) comes out of a study of T cell repertoires in cytomegalovirus infection. On the study more broadly: Use of recently identified HLA-C-restricted and well-studied HLA-B-restricted CMV epitopes was part of the study. Public signatures in TCR beta pointed to CMV infection and matching HLA type.

Overall study results and limits: Identification of carriers of CMV plus the relevant HLA was performed using cumulative public TCR beta family frequency.

Germline V gene lookup returns CDR1 SGHVS and CDR2 FNYEAQ. The ends lost 5 bases at V and 1 base at J; junction bases unmatched: 10. This CDR3 is built from 17 residues. Via MiXCR, TCRdb re-called the reads, giving one row per CDR3 protein. The data contain 900,000 to 950,000 distinct CDR3 sequences, under 40% of them singletons. This clonotype has ten or more counts. What it binds is not known. The clonotype was recovered from a human donor in good health (CMV status not recorded). Some clones in this sample may be carry-over from other donors' samples. The V gene is TRBV7-6, the J gene TRBJ2-3; 9 bases agree with TRBD1. The specimen comprised cultured CD8+ T cells from PBMCs, sampled from culture after CMV antigen stimulation. In DNA, the CDR3 is TGTGCCAGCAGCCGATATTTGGACAGGGGAGGCACAGATACGCAGTATTTT. Its protein is CASSRYLDRGGTDTQYF. The full variable domain, in which reference TRBV7-6 and TRBJ2-3 provide the parts outside the CDR3, is GAGVSQSPRYKVTKRGQDVALRCDPISGHVSLYWYRQALGQGPEFLTYFNYEAQQDKSGLPNDRFSAERPEGSISTLTIQRTEQRDSAMYRCASSRYLDRGGTDTQYFGPGTRLTVL.